This T cell receptor (beta chain) was identified during a study of cytomegalovirus exposure and HLA in healthy donors. The study, taken as a whole, reports: A list of around 150 TCR beta chains associated with cytomegalovirus was given. Indistinguishable V segments, including TRBV6-2 and TRBV6-3, were excluded. It was shown in a later analysis that HLA-associated TCR beta chains were more clonally expanded than other, equally common chains.

Use of 60 Vbeta and 13 Jbeta primers characterized the PCR. Here immunoSEQ multiplex PCR was the method, and the copy in TCRdb shows in-frame clones only, minus some. The sample records about 140,000 clones, approximately 62% being singletons. V was shortened by 0 bases and J by 3 bases, with 18 bases between the two germline ends. This CDR3 comprises 18 residues. From germline, CDR1 is LGHNA and CDR2 YNFKEQ. On this clone: As yet, its antigen is unknown.

Among the donors, all were healthy bone marrow donors. The sequence came from a human donor in good health. The V call is TRBV4-2, the J call TRBJ1-5; D perhaps matches TRBD1 (6 bases). The sample was PBMCs. The CDR3 region is CASSQESEGGPFNQPQHF. CDR3 DNA: TGTGCCAGCAGCCAAGAAAGTGAAGGGGGACCCTTCAATCAGCCCCAGCATTTT.